This TCR beta chain was sequenced for a study of T cell responses to AZD1222 COVID-19 vaccine. Notes on the study in general: Regions 160-218 and 743-854 dominated among vaccine-associated CD4 TCRs spanning spike. Spike-specific TCR breadth and depth were elevated following two AZD1222 doses.

The CDR3 spans 12 residues. Germline values: CDR1 MNHEY, CDR2 SVGAGI. V was clipped by 11 bases and J by 5 bases; unmatched bases: 5. Regarding this clone: The antigen is undetermined.

Produced via immunoSEQ multiplex PCR; TCRdb's table is partial and in-frame only. The sample carries approximately 170,000 clones, 90% to 95% recorded once. The sequences come from peripheral blood, collected 28 days after the second AZD1222 dose. This chain connects TRBV6-5 to TRBJ2-2; 7 bases are a match to TRBD2. This sequence was found in an adult who received the AZD1222 COVID-19 vaccine. The CDR3 region has the DNA TGTGCCGCAGACGGGGGGACCGGGGAGCTGTTTTTT. Its protein product is CAADGGTGELFF.